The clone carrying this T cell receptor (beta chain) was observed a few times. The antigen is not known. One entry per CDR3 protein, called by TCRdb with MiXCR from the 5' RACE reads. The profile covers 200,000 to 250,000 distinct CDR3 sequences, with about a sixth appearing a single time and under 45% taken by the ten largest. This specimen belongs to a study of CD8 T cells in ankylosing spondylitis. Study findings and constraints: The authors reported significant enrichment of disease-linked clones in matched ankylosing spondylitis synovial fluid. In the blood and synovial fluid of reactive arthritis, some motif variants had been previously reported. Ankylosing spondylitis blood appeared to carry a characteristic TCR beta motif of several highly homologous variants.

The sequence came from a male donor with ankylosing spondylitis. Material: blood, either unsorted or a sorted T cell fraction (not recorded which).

CDR3 in amino acids: CSAREAGKDTEAFF. CDR3 sequence (DNA): TGCAGTGCTAGAGAGGCAGGGAAGGACACTGAAGCTTTCTTT. The gene calls are TRBV20-1 and TRBJ1-1, with a possible D match to TRBD1 (5 bases). This CDR3 is built from 14 residues. V was trimmed by 0 bases and J by 3 bases, leaving 11 bases between them. Germline values: CDR1 DFQATT, CDR2 SNEGSKA (reference sequence).